This T cell receptor beta chain was sequenced during a study of shared clonotypes between healthy human individuals. Everyone who donated was a Caucasian adult who lived in Nashville, Tennessee. Of note for this clone: The antigen is undetermined.

Per germline, CDR1 SGDLS and CDR2 YYNGEE. This CDR3 has 15 amino acids. V dropped 5 bases and J dropped 6; count of bases not matched to a gene: 6. General study findings and limits: Larger richness was generally estimated for naive than memory subsets.

TCRdb's table, derived via immunoSEQ multiplex PCR, lists solely in-frame clones and lacks some. This table holds millions of clones, roughly 95% found once. What was sequenced was naive CD4+ T cells sorted from blood. The sample's subset: CD45RA+ positively selected. The chain uses TRBV9 and TRBJ2-3; 13 nucleotides match TRBD2. This sequence originates from a man aged 18 to 30 in good health. In DNA, the CDR3 is TGTGCCAGCAGTCAAGGACTAGCGGGAGTTGATACGCAGTATTTT. Residues: CASSQGLAGVDTQYF.